This passage covers 28 T cell receptor beta chains from one sample sequenced in a study of molecular identifiers for immune sequencing clone quantification. TCRdb redid the calling of the PCR reads with MiXCR, one entry per CDR3 protein. The sample lists around 480,000 distinct CDR3 sequences, less than 30% occurring once. The specimen sequenced was naive CD8+ T cells from blood, with Jurkat cell RNA spiked in. Subset meaning: FACS-sorted CD8+CD4-CCR7+CD45RA+ naive T cells. The receptors come from a human donor in good health. Some libraries in this study had Jurkat cell RNA spiked in.

This clonotype was counted a few times. The genes are TRBV2 and TRBJ2-1; perhaps D is TRBD1 or TRBD2 (5 bases each). Germline V gives CDR1 SNHLY, CDR2 FYNNEI. The germline V and J ends were trimmed by 10 bases and 0 bases, with 16 bases remaining between them. This CDR3 is 15 amino acids long. CDR3 nucleotides: TGTGCCAACCTCCCCGGGACGGACTCCTACAATGAGCAGTTCTTC. Translated: CANLPGTDSYNEQFF.

The sample holds a few counts of this clonotype. In DNA form, the CDR3 reads TGTGCCAGCAGCTCTCCCTTCCAGGGAGGGGAGACCCAGTACTTC. Translation: CASSSPFQGGETQYF. V and J are TRBV7-9 and TRBJ2-5; 7 bases match TRBD2. Germline-derived CDR1 and CDR2 are SEHNR and FQNEAQ (reference sequence). V was pared by 4 bases and J by 5 bases, with 10 bases of the junction left unmatched. The CDR3 consists of 15 residues.

The DNA of the CDR3 is TGCAGCGTTGTATCTTCATCAGATCCGCCGTATTTT. It encodes CSVVSSSDPPYF. The chain couples TRBV29-1 to TRBJ2-3, with unresolved D. Germline V gene data show CDR1 as SQVTM and CDR2 as ANQGSEA. Trimming stripped 4 bases from V and 14 bases from J, with 19 bases between. The CDR3 sequence is 12 residues long.

Worth noting for this clonotype: Since the CDR3 does not end with the conserved phenylalanine or tryptophan, this likely comes from a read error. V and J are TRBV12-3 or TRBV12-4 and TRBJ1-1; 8 bases agree with TRBD1. V dropped 5 bases and J dropped 7; count of bases not matched to a gene: 9. This CDR3 spans 14 amino acids. For the CDR3, the DNA is TGTGCCAGCAGTCTAATGACAGGGGTGGATGAAGCTTTCTTA. Translation gives CASSLMTGVDEAFL.

This clonotype was detected ten times or more. This chain links TRBV29-1 with TRBJ1-1; TRBD1 agrees at 7 bases. Germline trimming cut 6 bases from V and 7 bases from J; bases unmatched to any gene: 14. There are 14 residues in the CDR3. Germline-derived CDR1 and CDR2 are SQVTM and ANQGSEA. The DNA of the CDR3 is TGCAGCGTGTACACCCGCGACAGGGTGAATGAAGCTTTCTTT. Translating gives CSVYTRDRVNEAFF.

The chain carries TRBV9 and TRBJ2-7, with D possibly matching TRBD1 (7 bases). With 6 bases removed from V and 4 bases from J, the gap between germline ends came to 20 bases. Germline CDR1 reads SGDLS; CDR2 reads YYNGEE. This CDR3 contains 15 residues. The CDR3 nucleotides are TGTGCCAGCAACAAGGAGGGGACAGATAGTTACGAGCAGTACTTC. Translated: CASNKEGTDSYEQYF.

This chain joins TRBV6-6 and TRBJ2-5; TRBD1 aligns across 10 bases. CDR1 and CDR2 (germline): MNHNY, SVGAGI (reference sequence). There are 17 residues in the CDR3. V shed 1 base, J shed 4 bases, and the junction held 9 bases outside the gene matches. The CDR3 coding sequence is TGTGCCAGCAGTTACTTAAAGACAGGGGGCTTAGGAGAGACCCAGTACTTC. Amino acid sequence: CASSYLKTGGLGETQYF.

This clonotype has a handful of counts. The rearrangement uses TRBV9 and TRBJ1-1, with a tentative D call TRBD1 (5 bases). Deletions cut 4 bases from V and 3 bases from J, with 16 bases between. The germline V gene encodes CDR1 SGDLS and CDR2 YYNGEE. This CDR3 contains 15 residues. This CDR3 reads CASSSRGMADTEAFF. CDR3 in DNA: TGTGCCAGCAGCTCCCGGGGGATGGCGGACACTGAAGCTTTCTTT. The whole variable domain, filled in from reference TRBV9 and TRBJ1-1, reads DSGVTQTPKHLITATGQRVTLRCSPRSGDLSVYWYQQSLDQGLQFLIQYYNGEERAKGNILERFSAQQFPDLHSELNLSSLELGDSALYFCASSSRGMADTEAFFGQGTRLTVV.

The CDR3, as DNA: TGCAGCGTTGAAGGTTATAGCGGGGCGTCCTACAATGAGCAGTTCTTC. Translated: CSVEGYSGASYNEQFF. This sequence joins TRBV29-1 and TRBJ2-1, with 8 nucleotides matching TRBD2. Germline V gives CDR1 SQVTM, CDR2 ANQGSEA. CDR3 length: 16 residues. The V and J ends lost 1 base and 1 base, in that order; junction bases with no gene match: 6.

This clonotype has just a few counts. The V and J genes are TRBV24-1 and TRBJ2-7, with D hard to call. The CDR3 spans 15 residues. V was shortened by 9 bases and J by 0 bases, with 17 bases between the two germline ends. The germline gives CDR1 KGHDR, CDR2 SFDVKD. The CDR3 sequence is CATANHDPSSYEQYF. The CDR3 coding sequence is TGTGCCACCGCAAATCACGACCCGAGCTCCTACGAGCAGTACTTC.

There are a few counts of this clonotype. The chain is built from TRBV6-1 and TRBJ2-1; TRBD1 aligns across 9 bases. With 6 bases clipped from V and 9 bases from J, the junction kept 15 bases outside the gene matches. The CDR3 runs to 16 residues. Germline V gives CDR1 MNHNS, CDR2 SASEGT. The CDR3 spells CASSLGPGQGLGEQFF. The CDR3 nucleotides are TGTGCCAGCAGCTTAGGTCCGGGACAGGGACTCGGTGAGCAGTTCTTC.

Notes on this clonotype: This may be a read error, as it is one base from a much larger clone. The CDR3 nucleotides read TGTGCCAGCAGCCACGAGTCCTACGAGCAGTACTTC. Residues: CASSHESYEQYF. This rearrangement joins TRBV14 to TRBJ2-7, with no clear D. This CDR3 region has 12 residues. The germline CDR1 and CDR2 sequences are SGHDN and FVKESK. Trimming took 3 bases from V and 1 from J, leaving 4 bases between them. The full variable domain, with the rest looked up from reference TRBV14 and TRBJ2-7, is EAGVTQFPSHSVIEKGQTVTLRCDPISGHDNLYWYRRVMGKEIKFLLHFVKESKQDESGMPNNRFLAERTGGTYSTLKVQPAELEDSGVYFCASSHESYEQYFGPGTRLTVT.

On this clonotype: A much more abundant neighbour one base away suggests this may be a read error. The rearrangement joins TRBV4-1 to TRBJ1-4; D uncertain. Germline loops: CDR1 MGHRA, CDR2 YSYEKL. Trimming pared 7 bases from V and 6 bases from J, leaving 15 bases between. The CDR3 is 14 amino acids. The CDR3 DNA reads as TGCGCCAGCAACTCCGGGCCCCAGGATGAAAAACTGTTTTTT. It translates to CASNSGPQDEKLFF.

Points on this clonotype: A much larger clonotype is one base distant, so this may be a read error. This sequence joins TRBV28 and TRBJ1-5; a weak D match, TRBD1 (5 bases). Germline V CDR1 and CDR2: MDHEN, SYDVKM. CDR3 size: 13 residues. The CDR3 bases are TGTGCCAGCGGGGCTAACAACAATCGGCCCCAGCATTTT. Translated, it gives CASGANNNRPQHF.

This clonotype was seen more than once but under ten times. The genes are TRBV11-2 and TRBJ1-3; no firm D call. CDR1 and CDR2 from the germline V gene are SGHAT and FQNNGV. The V and J ends lost 1 base and 0 bases respectively, with 7 bases between them. The CDR3 spans 15 residues. The CDR3 sequence: CASSLARSSGNTIYF. For the CDR3, the DNA is TGTGCCAGCAGCTTAGCAAGGAGCTCTGGAAACACCATATATTTT.

The chain joins TRBV12-3 or TRBV12-4 to TRBJ2-5; 8 nucleotides agree with TRBD1. The CDR3 length is 14 residues. V lost 5 bases, J lost 5 bases, and 7 bases stayed unmatched. As DNA, the CDR3 is TGTGCCAGCAGTGCCATCGGGACAGGCGAGACCCAGTACTTC. Translated: CASSAIGTGETQYF.

This chain joins TRBV7-9 and TRBJ1-1, with D possibly matching TRBD1 (5 bases). Germline CDR1 is SEHNR and CDR2 is FQNEAQ (reference sequence). The CDR3 runs to 15 residues. With 0 bases removed from V and 4 bases from J, the gap between germline ends came to 12 bases. The CDR3 bases are TGTGCCAGCAGCTTAGCCCCGACAGTTAGCACTGAAGCTTTCTTT. As protein: CASSLAPTVSTEAFF.

The CDR3 region is CASSDRPIPSTDTQYF. In DNA form, the CDR3 reads TGTGCCAGCAGTGATCGACCAATACCTAGCACAGATACGCAGTATTTT. This chain uses TRBV6-1 with TRBJ2-3, with D hard to call. CDR3 size: 16 residues. The germline V gene has CDR1 MNHNS and CDR2 SASEGT. Trimming cost V 3 bases and J 0 bases, with 13 bases left between them.

The chain links TRBV4-3 to TRBJ2-7; TRBD1 matches at 9 bases. The V and J ends lost 4 bases and 0 bases, in that order; junction bases with no gene match: 4. CDR3 length: 15 amino acids. CDR1 LGHNA and CDR2 YSLEER come from the germline V gene. CDR3 sequence (DNA): TGCGCCAGCAGCCCAGACAGGGGGGCCTCCTACGAGCAGTACTTC. This encodes CASSPDRGASYEQYF.

This chain connects TRBV2 to TRBJ2-7; TRBD2 aligns across 8 bases. Losses at the gene ends were 10 bases for V and 5 bases for J; bases not matched to a gene: 7. CDR1 is SNHLY, CDR2 FYNNEI, per germline. The CDR3 contains 12 residues. CDR3 in amino acids: CATGLVLHEQYF. The DNA of the CDR3 is TGTGCCACGGGACTAGTTCTCCACGAGCAGTACTTC.

This chain joins TRBV9 and TRBJ2-7; TRBD2 matches at 11 bases. CDR3 size: 16 residues. Trimming took 4 bases from V and 1 from J; bases not matched to a gene: 7. Germline-derived CDR1 and CDR2 are SGDLS and YYNGEE. The CDR3: CASSSTTSGTSYEQYF. The CDR3 nucleotides read TGTGCCAGCAGCTCGACGACTAGCGGGACATCCTACGAGCAGTACTTC.

In this sample, this clonotype turned up a few times. CDR3 region: CASRMWGQASYGYTF. As DNA, the CDR3 is TGTGCCAGCAGAATGTGGGGACAGGCCTCCTATGGCTACACCTTC. The chain couples TRBV5-6 to TRBJ1-2; TRBD1 agrees at 8 bases. The CDR3 has 15 amino acids. Germline V gene data show CDR1 as SGHDT and CDR2 as YYEEEE. J gave up 4 bases and V 5 bases, and 10 bases lay outside the gene matches.

This clonotype appeared many times. The V and J genes are TRBV29-1 and TRBJ1-1, with D uncertain. Germline V gene lookup returns CDR1 SQVTM and CDR2 ANQGSEA. CDR3 length: 11 residues. Trimming removed 1 base from V and 11 bases from J, with 11 bases in between. CDR3: CSVEGAPQAFF. The CDR3 region has the DNA TGCAGCGTTGAAGGAGCCCCCCAGGCTTTCTTT.

With respect to this clonotype: An end of the junction differs from the germline gene, which may be a read error. This rearrangement joins TRBV19 to TRBJ2-7; 8 positions agree with TRBD1. CDR3 length: 16 amino acids. Looked up from germline, CDR1 is LNHDA and CDR2 is SQIVND (reference sequence). DNA of the CDR3: TGTGCCAGTAGCCCCGGCCCAGGGGGCAGCTCCTACGGGCAGTACTTC. This codes for CASSPGPGGSSYGQYF. The full variable domain, in which reference TRBV19 and TRBJ2-7 provide the parts outside the CDR3, is DGGITQSPKYLFRKEGQNVTLSCEQNLNHDAMYWYRQDPGQGLRLIYYSQIVNDFQKGDIAEGYSVSREKKESFPLTVTSAQKNPTAFYLCASSPGPGGSSYGQYFGPGTRLTVT.

This clonotype came up a few times. J is TRBJ2-7 and V is TRBV12-3 or TRBV12-4; D is perhaps TRBD2 (6 bases). The length of the CDR3 is 14 residues. With 3 bases removed from V and 3 bases from J, the gap between germline ends came to 12 bases. The CDR3: CASSLGPGLYEQYF. The CDR3 bases are TGTGCCAGCAGTTTGGGCCCGGGACTCTACGAGCAGTACTTC.

This sequence joins TRBV7-9 and TRBJ2-4; 11 nucleotides agree with TRBD1. The V segment lost 5 bases and the J segment 2 bases; nucleotides outside the gene matches: 8. The V gene's germline CDR1 is SEHNR and CDR2 FQNEAQ (reference sequence). CDR3 length: 17 amino acids. This CDR3 reads CASSPSGQGATKNIQYF. The CDR3 coding sequence is TGTGCCAGCAGCCCCAGCGGACAGGGGGCAACCAAAAACATTCAGTACTTC. Using reference TRBV7-9 and TRBJ2-4 for the parts outside the CDR3, the full variable domain is DTGVSQNPRHKITKRGQNVTFRCDPISEHNRLYWYRQTLGQGPEFLTYFQNEAQLEKSRLLSDRFSAERPKGSFSTLEIQRTEQGDSAMYLCASSPSGQGATKNIQYFGAGTRLSVL.

Turning to this clonotype: Mismatch with germline at one junction end may stem from a read error. J is TRBJ2-7 and V is TRBV12-3 or TRBV12-4; 10 positions agree with TRBD2. The CDR3 extends over 16 amino acids. CDR3 protein: CASSPPLAGASCEQHF. The CDR3 region has the DNA TGTGCCAGCAGTCCCCCTCTAGCGGGGGCCTCCTGCGAGCAGCACTTC.

The chain is built from TRBV2 and TRBJ2-7; D call uncertain. This CDR3 has 12 amino acids. Germline V lookup: CDR1 SNHLY, CDR2 FYNNEI. Trimming stripped 7 bases from V and 2 bases from J, with 9 bases between. The CDR3 spells CASIDATYEQYF. In DNA, the CDR3 is TGTGCCAGCATAGACGCGACCTACGAGCAGTACTTC.